This T cell receptor beta chain is from a study of tumor-infiltrating lymphocytes in localized non-small cell lung cancer. Study-wide points: No link was found between tumor T-cell fraction and recurrence-free survival. No T-cell fraction difference was seen between IM1 and IM2 tumors. Different pieces of the same tissue went to different assays, confounding technical variation with intratumor heterogeneity.

To note about this clone: Antigen specificity is unknown.

Some clones are missing from TCRdb's copy, which holds only in-frame ones; the method was immunoSEQ multiplex PCR. The sample yields about 9,900 clones, 60% to 80% seen once. The germline V gene has CDR1 MNHNY and CDR2 SVGAGI (reference sequence). Trimming pared 3 bases from V and 5 bases from J, leaving 7 bases between. This CDR3 region has 12 residues. The TCR sequence derives from a human donor with non-small cell lung cancer. The sample taken for sequencing was lung tumor tissue. This sequence joins TRBV6-6 and TRBJ2-5; D gene uncertain. DNA for the CDR3: TGTGCCAGCAGTTATAGCTCGGAGACCCAGTACTTC. Translation: CASSYSSETQYF.